The 3 T cell receptor beta chains in this list originate from one sample, sequenced in a study of OX40 agonist ivuxolimab in advanced cancers. The method was immunoSEQ multiplex PCR; TCRdb's version includes in-frame clones alone and lacks a portion of them. The sample includes under 80,000 clones, 80% to 95% of them seen just once. Sequenced material: CD4+ or CD8+ T cells sorted from blood, taken in a trial of the OX40 agonist ivuxolimab. The receptor set was obtained from an adult with an advanced solid tumor such as melanoma, head and neck, liver or kidney cancer.

The V call is TRBV7-2, the J call TRBJ1-5; D remains unclear. Germline CDR1 reads SGHTA; CDR2 reads FQGNSA. This CDR3 has 15 amino acids. Trimming took 1 base from V and 2 from J, leaving 9 bases between them. CDR3 protein: CASSLGGRGNQPQHF. The DNA for the CDR3 is TGTGCCAGCAGCTTAGGAGGGAGGGGCAATCAGCCCCAGCATTTT.

V is TRBV19 and J is TRBJ1-5, with a possible D match to TRBD1 (6 bases). Germline CDR1 and CDR2: LNHDA and SQIVND (reference sequence). The CDR3 loop spans 12 amino acids. V was clipped by 7 bases and J by 5 bases, with 9 bases between them. CDR3 loop: CASNREDQPQHF. In DNA form, the CDR3 reads TGTGCCAGTAACAGGGAGGATCAGCCCCAGCATTTT. Based on the CDR3 plus reference TRBV19 and TRBJ1-5, the full variable domain is DGGITQSPKYLFRKEGQNVTLSCEQNLNHDAMYWYRQDPGQGLRLIYYSQIVNDFQKGDIAEGYSVSREKKESFPLTVTSAQKNPTAFYLCASNREDQPQHFGDGTRLSIL.

CDR3: CASGLVHRGINEKLFF. CDR3 nucleotide sequence: TGTGCTAGTGGTTTGGTACATCGGGGAATAAATGAAAAACTGTTTTTT. J is TRBJ1-4 and V is TRBV12-5; no clear D. The CDR3 runs 16 residues. In germline, CDR1 is LGHNT, CDR2 FRNRAP. Trimming stripped 0 bases from V and 5 bases from J, with 13 bases between.